This entry lists 15 T cell receptor beta chains sequenced from one sample in a study of PD-1 blockade in classical Hodgkin lymphoma. Each patient relapsed following autologous stem cell transplantation, and prior brentuximab vedotin exposure differed. Measured with immunoSEQ multiplex PCR; TCRdb has only the in-frame clones, and not every one. The data contain 25,000 to 35,000 clones, 70% to 75% of them singletons. Source: peripheral blood mononuclear cells (PBMCs), taken before the second cycle of nivolumab. These receptors originate from a human donor with classical Hodgkin lymphoma.

The V gene is TRBV5-4, the J gene TRBJ2-6; no firm D call. Per the germline V gene, CDR1 is SGHNT and CDR2 is YYREEE (reference sequence). CDR3 size: 18 residues. Trimming removed 3 bases at V and 0 bases at J, with 16 bases between. The CDR3 sequence: CASSSSRVRVSGANVLTF. DNA for the CDR3: TGTGCCAGCAGCTCGTCAAGGGTTAGAGTCTCTGGGGCCAACGTCCTGACTTTC.

The V gene is TRBV6-6, the J gene TRBJ2-1; D ambiguous. V was trimmed by 5 bases and J by 11 bases, leaving 13 bases between them. The CDR3 has 12 amino acids. Germline V lookup: CDR1 MNHNY, CDR2 SVGAGI (reference sequence). CDR3 DNA sequence: TGTGCCAGCAGTCTCGACGGCCGACAGCAGTTCTTC. This sequence encodes CASSLDGRQQFF.

The chain employs TRBV7-9 and TRBJ2-7, with 8 nucleotides matching TRBD1. In germline, CDR1 is SEHNR, CDR2 FQNEAQ (reference sequence). V trimming: 3 bases; J trimming: 5 bases; junction bases outside the gene matches: 9. CDR3 length: 15 residues. The CDR3 loop is CASSFGAGGYDEQYF. CDR3 bases: TGTGCCAGCAGCTTTGGGGCAGGGGGCTACGACGAGCAGTACTTC.

The CDR3 region is CASSRTGQGSTDTQYF. In DNA form, the CDR3 reads TGTGCCAGCAGCCGAACTGGACAGGGCAGCACAGATACGCAGTATTTT. The chain uses TRBV7-6 and TRBJ2-3, with 8 bases that match TRBD1. V lost 5 bases to trimming and J lost 0 bases; unmatched junction nucleotides: 7. The CDR3 spans 16 residues. In germline, CDR1 is SGHVS, CDR2 FNYEAQ.

The rearrangement uses TRBV7-9 and TRBJ2-7; possibly TRBD2 for D (5 bases). The CDR3 runs 12 residues. The V and J ends lost 5 bases and 5 bases respectively, with 10 bases between them. Germline loops: CDR1 SEHNR, CDR2 FQNEAQ (reference sequence). The CDR3: CASSVSVDEQYF. The CDR3 coding sequence is TGTGCCAGCAGCGTTAGCGTAGACGAGCAGTACTTC.

This chain uses TRBV14 with TRBJ2-1, with D unresolved. This CDR3 contains 14 residues. Germline values: CDR1 SGHDN, CDR2 FVKESK. V lost 1 base and J 0 bases, leaving 4 bases between the germline ends. Here the CDR3 DNA reads TGTGCCAGCAGCCAAGGGGCCTCCTACAATGAGCAGTTCTTC. Protein: CASSQGASYNEQFF. The full variable domain, with the rest looked up from reference TRBV14 and TRBJ2-1, is EAGVTQFPSHSVIEKGQTVTLRCDPISGHDNLYWYRRVMGKEIKFLLHFVKESKQDESGMPNNRFLAERTGGTYSTLKVQPAELEDSGVYFCASSQGASYNEQFFGPGTRLTVL.

Here the CDR3 reads CASSHRDREQETQYF. The CDR3 nucleotides read TGTGCCAGCAGCCACCGGGACAGGGAACAAGAGACCCAGTACTTC. The J gene is TRBJ2-5, the V gene TRBV13, with 9 bases fitting TRBD1. Unmatched junction bases numbered 6, after V lost 5 bases and J lost 2 bases. Germline values: CDR1 PRHDT, CDR2 FYEKMQ (reference sequence). The CDR3 loop spans 15 amino acids.

This chain links TRBV7-8 with TRBJ2-1, with a possible D match to TRBD2 (5 bases). The ends were cut back, 2 bases at V and 5 bases at J, with 13 bases in the middle. The CDR3 spans 15 residues. Germline lookup yields CDR1 SGHVS and CDR2 FQNEAQ. The CDR3 DNA follows: TGTGCCAGCAGCTTAAGGGTTACGGGGAACAATGAGCAGTTCTTC. This codes for CASSLRVTGNNEQFF. Based on the CDR3 plus reference TRBV7-8 and TRBJ2-1, the full variable domain is GAGVSQSPRYKVAKRGQDVALRCDPISGHVSLFWYQQALGQGPEFLTYFQNEAQLDKSGLPSDRFFAERPEGSVSTLKIQRTQQEDSAVYLCASSLRVTGNNEQFFGPGTRLTVL.

The chain uses TRBV5-5 and TRBJ1-1, with 7 bases aligning to TRBD1. CDR1 and CDR2 (germline): SGHKS, YYEKEE (reference sequence). Trimming took 2 bases from V and 5 from J; bases not matched to a gene: 3. CDR3 size: 13 residues. For the CDR3, the DNA is TGTGCCAGCAGCTTTTCAGGGGGAACTGAAGCTTTCTTT. It is translated as CASSFSGGTEAFF.

This clone was detected only a few times. The rearrangement joins TRBV30 to TRBJ1-6; tentatively, D is TRBD1 (6 bases). The V gene's germline CDR1 is GTSNPN and CDR2 SVGIG (reference sequence). Trimming took off 3 bases at V and 0 bases at J, with 9 bases between the two ends. The CDR3 is made up of 15 amino acids. The CDR3 DNA reads TGTGCCTGGAGAACAGGGTTCTCCTATAATTCACCCCTCCACTTT. Translating gives CAWRTGFSYNSPLHF.

The chain joins TRBV27 to TRBJ2-5, with D unresolved. The CDR3 length is 16 residues. The V end lost 1 base, the J end lost 1 base, and 13 bases lay between the germline ends. Germline CDR1 is MNHEY and CDR2 is SMNVEV (reference sequence). The CDR3: CASSLLGQWGQETQYF. The CDR3 DNA follows: TGTGCCAGCAGTTTATTAGGCCAGTGGGGCCAAGAGACCCAGTACTTC.

This clone was counted between two and nine times. The genes are TRBV5-6 and TRBJ2-1, with 7 bases lining up with TRBD2. This CDR3 contains 12 residues. V trimming: 4 bases; J trimming: 6 bases; junction bases outside the gene matches: 1. CDR1 and CDR2 (germline): SGHDT, YYEEEE. CDR3 in amino acids: CASSPGGNEQFF. CDR3 nucleotides: TGTGCCAGCAGCCCGGGGGGCAATGAGCAGTTCTTC.

This chain links TRBV7-2 with TRBJ2-5; D unclear. Germline V gene sequence: CDR1 SGHTA, CDR2 FQGNSA. With 2 bases removed from V and 5 bases from J, the gap between germline ends came to 9 bases. This CDR3 has 13 residues. CDR3 sequence: CASSLSGSETQYF. CDR3 coding DNA: TGTGCCAGCAGCTTATCAGGTAGCGAGACCCAGTACTTC.

The rearrangement links TRBV4-1 to TRBJ2-7; a weak D match, TRBD1 (6 bases). V was shortened by 1 base and J by 4 bases, with 17 bases between the two germline ends. This CDR3 has 16 amino acids. CDR1 and CDR2 (germline): MGHRA, YSYEKL. The DNA for the CDR3 is TGCGCCAGCAGCCAAGTTTTGGGGGCGGATGGGTACGAGCAGTACTTC. This translates into CASSQVLGADGYEQYF.

V and J are TRBV7-9 and TRBJ2-1; D not resolved. V lost 8 bases and J 8 bases, leaving 10 bases between the germline ends. This CDR3 contains 11 residues. CDR1 is SEHNR and CDR2 is FQNEAQ in the germline V gene (reference sequence). CDR3 region: CASRRRYEQFF. The CDR3 coding sequence is TGTGCCAGCCGAAGGCGGTATGAGCAGTTCTTC.